Each of the 29 T cell receptor beta chains below was sequenced from the same sample in a study of breast tumors, draining lymph nodes, adjacent tissues. Axillary draining lymph nodes of breast cancer patients supplied the node samples. TCRdb fed the multiplex PCR reads into MiXCR, producing one record per CDR3 protein. The sample records over 200,000 distinct CDR3 sequences, around 34% being singletons. Sequencing was carried out using axillary lymph node tissue. All receptors derive from a female donor with breast cancer. Some clones in this sample may be carry-over from other donors' samples.

This clonotype was observed at least ten times. This may come from a read error, since a much larger clone is one base off. V and J are TRBV20-1 and TRBJ1-2; TRBD1 might be the D (6 bases). Germline CDR1 and CDR2: DFQATT and SNEGSKA (reference sequence). CDR3 length: 15 amino acids. V lost 6 bases, J lost 4 bases, and 21 bases lay in between. CDR3 sequence: CSATRVRGQAYGYTF. CDR3 DNA: TGCAGTGCGACGAGGGTCCGGGGGCAAGCCTATGGCTACACCTTC.

This clonotype was observed at least ten times. The chain couples TRBV20-1 to TRBJ2-7; 8 bases agree with TRBD2. CDR3 length: 15 residues. J was trimmed by 6 bases and V by 0 bases; bases with no gene match: 10. From germline, CDR1 is DFQATT and CDR2 SNEGSKA (reference sequence). In DNA form, the CDR3 reads TGCAGTGCTAGAGATCTCCTAGCGGGTCCCGGCGAGCAGTACTTC. This encodes CSARDLLAGPGEQYF.

This clonotype was observed many times. The chain couples TRBV11-2 to TRBJ2-7; tentatively, D is TRBD2 (5 bases). This CDR3 has 13 amino acids. The V end was cut by 5 bases, the J end by 2 bases, with 10 bases between. The germline gives CDR1 SGHAT, CDR2 FQNNGV. The CDR3 loop reads CASSVSGTYEQYF. The CDR3 bases are TGTGCCAGCAGCGTCTCCGGGACCTACGAGCAGTACTTC.

V usage is TRBV7-9 and J usage is TRBJ1-6; D is undetermined. V lost 3 bases and J 10 bases, leaving 16 bases between the germline ends. Germline V gene data show CDR1 as SEHNR and CDR2 as FQNEAQ (reference sequence). This CDR3 spans 15 amino acids. This CDR3 reads CASSFEYNYSSPLHF. In DNA, the CDR3 is TGTGCCAGCAGCTTTGAGTACAACTATAGCTCACCCCTCCACTTT.

The CDR3 DNA is TGTGCCACCGGGCTAGCGGTATTCAATGAAAAACTGTTTTTT. This codes for CATGLAVFNEKLFF. The chain links TRBV15 to TRBJ1-4; D is unresolved. CDR3 length equals 14 residues. V lost 8 bases to trimming and J lost 5 bases, with 15 bases between them. Per germline, CDR1 LNHNV and CDR2 YYDKDF (reference sequence).

On this clonotype itself: With a much larger clone just one base away, this may be a read error. The J gene is TRBJ2-3, the V gene TRBV11-2; TRBD2 aligns across 9 bases. V gave up 9 bases and J gave up 3 bases; unmatched junction bases: 10. The CDR3 has 15 amino acids. Germline loops: CDR1 SGHAT, CDR2 FQNNGV. CDR3 amino acids: CASTSSGSATDTQYF. CDR3 nucleotide sequence: TGTGCCAGTACCAGTAGCGGGAGTGCAACAGATACGCAGTATTTT. The entire variable domain, with the rest obtained from reference TRBV11-2 and TRBJ2-3, is as follows: EAGVAQSPRYKIIEKRQSVAFWCNPISGHATLYWYQQILGQGPKLLIQFQNNGVVDDSQLPKDRFSAERLKGVDSTLKIQPAKLEDSAVYLCASTSSGSATDTQYFGPGTRLTVL.

This clonotype has at least ten counts. This chain links TRBV9 with TRBJ2-1; D tentatively reads TRBD1 or TRBD2 (6 bases each). The CDR3 runs 15 residues. Per the germline V gene, CDR1 is SGDLS and CDR2 is YYNGEE. V lost 0 bases, J lost 6 bases, and 13 bases lay in between. Here the CDR3 reads CASSVDLRGVNEQFF. The CDR3 DNA is TGTGCCAGCAGCGTAGATCTGAGGGGGGTCAATGAGCAGTTCTTC.

This clonotype was recorded at least ten times. The CDR3 reads CASSDTYTGELFF. The CDR3 DNA is TGTGCCAGCTCGGACACCTACACCGGGGAGCTGTTTTTT. The V gene is TRBV2, the J gene TRBJ2-2; perhaps TRBD1 as D (5 bases). Deletions cut 8 bases from V and 3 bases from J, with 10 bases between. The germline CDR1 and CDR2 sequences are SNHLY and FYNNEI. CDR3 size: 13 residues.

This clonotype was detected many times. The chain uses TRBV6-5 and TRBJ2-7; 11 bases are shared with TRBD2. The length of the CDR3 is 15 residues. In germline, CDR1 is MNHEY, CDR2 SVGAGI. V lost 6 bases and J lost 6; bases outside the gene matches: 10. The CDR3 region is CASRTLAGGPGEQYF. The DNA for the CDR3 is TGTGCCAGCAGGACATTAGCGGGAGGGCCGGGCGAGCAGTACTTC.

CDR3 in amino acids: CASSKPQGRGTGELFF. The CDR3 DNA reads TGTGCCAGCAGCAAACCCCAGGGGAGAGGCACCGGGGAGCTGTTTTTT. This rearrangement joins TRBV5-4 to TRBJ2-2; tentative D call: TRBD1 (6 bases). This CDR3 has 16 amino acids. Germline CDR1 reads SGHNT; CDR2 reads YYREEE (reference sequence). V was shortened by 4 bases and J by 4 bases, with 17 bases between the two germline ends.

This rearrangement joins TRBV15 to TRBJ1-6; 7 bases are a match to TRBD1. V trimming: 6 bases; J trimming: 4 bases; junction bases outside the gene matches: 9. The CDR3 loop spans 16 amino acids. Germline values: CDR1 LNHNV, CDR2 YYDKDF (reference sequence). The chain's CDR3 is CATSSDRRGYNSPLHF. The CDR3 bases are TGTGCCACCAGTTCGGACAGGCGAGGGTATAATTCACCCCTCCACTTT.

This clonotype was picked up many times. The V gene is TRBV14, the J gene TRBJ2-3, with D perhaps TRBD1 (5 bases). This CDR3 spans 15 amino acids. V was pared by 1 base and J by 2 bases, with 10 bases between. Germline CDR1 and CDR2: SGHDN and FVKESK. CDR3 DNA: TGTGCCAGCAGCCAAGTGGGGCTCGTCACAGATACGCAGTATTTT. It is translated as CASSQVGLVTDTQYF.

This clonotype came up many times. V gene TRBV20-1 combines with J gene TRBJ2-7, with 9 bases aligning to TRBD1. The junction had 12 bases not matched to a gene; V was cut back by 5 bases and J by 4 bases. This CDR3 is 15 amino acids long. Per the germline V gene, CDR1 is DFQATT and CDR2 is SNEGSKA (reference sequence). CDR3 residues: CSAPLTGGFRYEQYF. As DNA, the CDR3 is TGCAGTGCTCCTCTCACAGGGGGCTTTCGGTACGAGCAGTACTTC.

This clonotype was seen only a few times. This may arise from a read error, as a much more abundant clone is one base away. The rearrangement links TRBV5-8 to TRBJ2-3; D is ambiguous. Germline V CDR1 and CDR2: SGHTS, YDEGEE. V lost 0 bases to trimming and J lost 4 bases, with 12 bases between them. The CDR3 runs to 15 residues. CDR3 bases: TGTGCCAGCAGCTTGGGCGTGCCCTTCCCAGATACGCAGTATTTT. The encoded protein is CASSLGVPFPDTQYF. Combining the CDR3 with reference TRBV5-8 and TRBJ2-3 gives the whole variable domain EAGVTQSPTHLIKTRGQQATLRCSPISGHTSVYWYQQALGLGLQFLLWYDEGEERNRGNFPPRFSGRQFPNYSSELNVNALELEDSALYLCASSLGVPFPDTQYFGPGTRLTVL.

This chain joins TRBV18 and TRBJ1-5, with D tentatively TRBD1 (5 bases). Trimming stripped 1 base from V and 9 bases from J, with 13 bases between. CDR1 is KGHSH and CDR2 is LQKENI in the germline V gene. The length of the CDR3 is 14 residues. Here the CDR3 reads CASSPQGPPRPQHF. The CDR3 DNA follows: TGTGCCAGCTCACCACAGGGGCCCCCTCGGCCCCAGCATTTT.

This clonotype was found many times. The chain couples TRBV16 to TRBJ2-5; 7 bases are a match to TRBD1. The V gene's germline CDR1 is KGHSY and CDR2 FQNENV. After removal of 4 bases from V and 7 bases from J, the junction contained 6 bases not matched to a gene. The CDR3 length is 13 residues. CDR3 bases: TGTGCCAGCAGCCTCACAGGGGATGGGACCCAGTACTTC. Protein sequence: CASSLTGDGTQYF.

Comment on this clonotype: This may arise from a read error, as a much more abundant clone is one base away. V is TRBV6-5 and J is TRBJ1-2; perhaps TRBD1 as D (5 bases). CDR1 is MNHEY, CDR2 SVGAGI, per germline. The CDR3 has 14 residues. The CDR3 region has the DNA TGTGCCGGCAGTCAACTCCCGACAGCGTATGGCTACACCTTC. It is translated as CAGSQLPTAYGYTF.

This clonotype has a count of ten or more. The chain links TRBV20-1 to TRBJ2-2; the D is unclear. With 3 bases removed from V and 3 bases from J, the gap between germline ends came to 5 bases. Per the germline V gene, CDR1 is DFQATT and CDR2 is SNEGSKA (reference sequence). The CDR3 consists of 12 residues. CDR3 sequence: CSARADTGELFF. CDR3 DNA: TGCAGTGCTAGGGCCGACACCGGGGAGCTGTTTTTT.

This clonotype was found many times. The V and J genes are TRBV7-6 and TRBJ2-3; the D gene is possibly TRBD1 (5 bases). CDR3 length: 16 residues. CDR1 is SGHVS and CDR2 is FNYEAQ in the germline V gene. The ends were cut back, 1 base at V and 0 bases at J, with 11 bases in the middle. CDR3 sequence: CASSLVFRDSTDTQYF. In DNA, the CDR3 is TGTGCCAGCAGCTTAGTATTCAGGGATAGCACAGATACGCAGTATTTT.

The chain carries TRBV20-1 and TRBJ1-1; perhaps TRBD1 as D (6 bases). CDR1 is DFQATT and CDR2 is SNEGSKA in the germline V gene (reference sequence). This CDR3 is built from 13 residues. V lost 3 bases to trimming and J lost 2 bases, with 10 bases between them. The CDR3 spells CSARADRNTEAFF. The CDR3 DNA sequence: TGCAGTGCTAGGGCGGACAGAAACACTGAAGCTTTCTTT.

This clonotype was seen at least ten times. The J gene is TRBJ2-7, the V gene TRBV7-2; no firm D call. V lost 2 bases and J lost 4, with 3 bases in between. The CDR3 contains 11 residues. The germline CDR1 and CDR2 sequences are SGHTA and FQGNSA. DNA for the CDR3: TGTGCCAGCAGCTTAAAATACGAGCAGTACTTC. Amino acids: CASSLKYEQYF.

As for this clonotype: It may be a read error: a sequence one base away is much more abundant. The chain combines TRBV6-1 with TRBJ2-1; D is unresolved. The CDR3 has 13 amino acids. The germline CDR1 and CDR2 sequences are MNHNS and SASEGT. Trimming left V 8 bases short and J 4 bases short, with 12 bases between. CDR3 region: CASSIPGYNEQFF. CDR3 bases: TGTGCCAGCTCTATCCCCGGTTACAATGAGCAGTTCTTC.

This clonotype was seen ten or more times. J is TRBJ2-3 and V is TRBV20-1; D gene ambiguous. The germline V gene encodes CDR1 DFQATT and CDR2 SNEGSKA (reference sequence). This CDR3 contains 15 residues. Trimming removed 3 bases from V and 0 bases from J, with 13 bases in between. CDR3 sequence reads: CSASGGSSSTDTQYF. The CDR3 region has the DNA TGCAGTGCTAGTGGTGGGTCCTCTAGCACAGATACGCAGTATTTT.

Regarding this clonotype: Its ends do not fully match the called genes, so a read error is possible. The chain employs TRBV19 and TRBJ2-2, with D maybe TRBD1 (5 bases). Germline-derived CDR1 and CDR2 are LNHDA and SQIVND (reference sequence). The CDR3 consists of 14 residues. In DNA, the CDR3 is TGTGCCGGTAGTATCCGCCAGGGATCCGGGGAGCTGTTTTTT. Protein sequence: CAGSIRQGSGELFF. Based on the CDR3 plus reference TRBV19 and TRBJ2-2, the full variable domain is DGGITQSPKYLFRKEGQNVTLSCEQNLNHDAMYWYRQDPGQGLRLIYYSQIVNDFQKGDIAEGYSVSREKKESFPLTVTSAQKNPTAFYLCAGSIRQGSGELFFGEGSRLTVL.

This clonotype has more than one count but fewer than ten. The genes are TRBV7-2 and TRBJ2-5, with a possible D match to TRBD1 (6 bases). Trimming shortened V by 5 bases and J by 2 bases, and 18 bases separated the two germline ends. This CDR3 spans 16 amino acids. Germline CDR1 reads SGHTA; CDR2 reads FQGNSA. CDR3 loop: CASSGRGSYRQETQYF. The CDR3 nucleotides read TGTGCCAGCAGCGGTAGGGGGTCATATAGGCAAGAGACCCAGTACTTC.

This clonotype turned up a few times. This may come from a read error, since a much larger clone is one base off. The V call is TRBV20-1, the J call TRBJ2-3; 11 positions agree with TRBD2. This CDR3 has 14 residues. CDR1 and CDR2 (germline): DFQATT, SNEGSKA (reference sequence). The CDR3 DNA is TGCAGTGCTTCCGGGACTAGCGGCACAGCTACGCAGTATTTT. This encodes CSASGTSGTATQYF.

This clonotype was counted many times. The chain is built from TRBV10-3 and TRBJ2-1; 10 bases align to TRBD2. Germline CDR1 ENHRY, CDR2 SYGVKD. Trimming took 4 bases from V and 9 from J; bases not matched to a gene: 9. The CDR3 is made up of 15 amino acids. The CDR3 bases are TGTGCCATCAGTGGTACTAGCGGGAAAGATGGTGAGCAGTTCTTC. It specifies CAISGTSGKDGEQFF.

This clonotype was counted many times. The chain carries TRBV11-2 and TRBJ2-7, with 11 bases lining up with TRBD2. V lost 0 bases, J lost 5 bases, and 12 bases stayed unmatched. Germline V lookup: CDR1 SGHAT, CDR2 FQNNGV. The CDR3 has 18 residues. For the CDR3, the DNA is TGTGCCAGCAGCTTAGATGGTCTACTAGCGGGAGTTCGACACGAGCAGTACTTC. It yields the protein CASSLDGLLAGVRHEQYF.

In the case of this clonotype: This may arise from a read error, as a much more abundant clone is one base away. The rearrangement uses TRBV20-1 and TRBJ1-2; D is uncertain. The germline gives CDR1 DFQATT, CDR2 SNEGSKA (reference sequence). Trimming removed 5 bases from V and 4 bases from J, with 11 bases in between. This CDR3 is 12 amino acids long. The CDR3 DNA is TGCAGTGCTGGAGCCAGCTCCTATGGCTACACCTTC. Translated, it gives CSAGASSYGYTF.